This section outlines one TCR beta chain sequence together with its context. Its target is not known. The authors produced cDNA by 5'RACE using 10-nucleotide random UMIs. In TCRdb, the 5' RACE reads were re-called with MiXCR into one record per CDR3 protein. Of around 47,000 distinct CDR3 sequences listed, 20% to 25% are singletons. The CDR3 spans 15 residues. Germline V gives CDR1 SGHRS, CDR2 YFSETQ. V trimming: 5 bases; J trimming: 2 bases; junction bases outside the gene matches: 4. The data belong to a study of neurological immune-mediated disorders. General study points: Expansion of TCR clones was greatest in HTLV-1-associated myelopathy and smallest in multiple sclerosis, where it fell below that of healthy controls.

Noted time point: technical triplicate 3. Unsorted libraries were derived from 2 million PBMCs stored at -80 C. Sequencing was performed on PBMCs. The genes are TRBV5-1 and TRBJ1-3, with TRBD1 matching over 10 bases. The sequence was collected from a man between 60 and 75 years old with HTLV-1-associated myelopathy (HAM/TSP). CDR3 coding DNA: TGCGCCAGCAGTCGAGGACAGGGGGCTGGAAACACCATATATTTT. It is translated as CASSRGQGAGNTIYF.